This TCR beta chain comes out of a study of memory CD4+ T cells and cytomegalovirus serostatus. The sort gate was single viable CD3+CD4+CD8-CD45RO+ cells for memory CD4+ T cells. Per germline, CDR1 MGHDK and CDR2 SYGVNS. With 7 bases removed from V and 1 base from J, the gap between germline ends came to 14 bases. CDR3 size: 16 residues. Assay: immunoSEQ multiplex PCR; the TCRdb copy retains only in-frame clones and omits some. The sample lists about 67,000 clones; about 70% were seen once. The sequence was collected from an adult in good health and CMV-seropositive. What was sequenced was memory CD4+ T cells from blood. The chain carries TRBV25-1 and TRBJ2-6; the D gene is possibly TRBD1 (6 bases). CDR3 DNA: TGTGCCAGCATTGGGAACAGGGCTTCTGGGGCCAACGTCCTGACTTTC. This translates into CASIGNRASGANVLTF.